Listed here are 5 T cell receptor beta chains from one sample, sequenced in a study of long-term antiretroviral therapy in people with HIV. The immunoSEQ assay was v3.0, run at survey level. Clones were read by immunoSEQ multiplex PCR, and TCRdb kept only the in-frame ones, dropping some. The sample records 22,000 or so clones, 84% being singletons. Source: unsorted PBMCs, taken less than 6 years after starting antiretroviral therapy. The receptors stem from a man aged 25-45 years with HIV.

The chain joins TRBV14 to TRBJ2-7; no clear D. This CDR3 is built from 15 residues. Germline-derived CDR1 and CDR2 are SGHDN and FVKESK. V was clipped by 8 bases and J by 4 bases, with 21 bases between them. The CDR3 DNA reads as TGTGCCAGCTCCCCTATAACAACAATCATGTACGAGCAGTACTTC. Residues: CASSPITTIMYEQYF.

The chain employs TRBV18 and TRBJ1-1; TRBD1 matches 12 bases. The CDR3 has 17 residues. After removal of 3 bases from V and 4 bases from J, the junction contained 9 bases not matched to a gene. Looked up from germline, CDR1 is KGHSH and CDR2 is LQKENI. The CDR3 reads CASSPRGTGGGPTEAFF. The CDR3 DNA sequence: TGTGCCAGCTCACCGCGAGGGACAGGGGGCGGTCCCACTGAAGCTTTCTTT.

The chain links TRBV27 to TRBJ2-4; D is unclear. CDR1 MNHEY and CDR2 SMNVEV come from the germline V gene (reference sequence). The CDR3 extends over 16 amino acids. V was clipped by 11 bases and J by 6 bases, with 26 bases between them. The CDR3 reads CAQHIGTGRPLNIQYF. For the CDR3, the DNA is TGTGCCCAGCATATCGGTACGGGCCGCCCCCTAAACATTCAGTACTTC.

The rearrangement joins TRBV7-9 to TRBJ1-2, with D perhaps TRBD1 (5 bases). The CDR3 sequence is 13 residues long. Trimming cost V 1 base and J 2 bases, with 5 bases left between them. Looked up from germline, CDR1 is SEHNR and CDR2 is FQNEAQ (reference sequence). Here the CDR3 reads CASSLGQNYGYTF. The CDR3 DNA follows: TGTGCCAGCAGCTTAGGACAGAACTATGGCTACACCTTC.

The CDR3 DNA reads TGCGCCAGCAGCCAAGATCGTGGGACAGTGAACACTGAAGCTTTCTTT. It encodes CASSQDRGTVNTEAFF. The genes are TRBV4-3 and TRBJ1-1; TRBD1 agrees at 7 bases. Germline CDR1 LGHNA, CDR2 YSLEER. Trimming cost V 0 bases and J 0 bases; bases outside gene matches: 4. The CDR3 totals 16 residues.